The clone carrying this TCR beta chain was found many times. Indicated time point: newly diagnosed GD, antithyroid drugs for less than 3 months. PBMC-extracted RNA yielded the TCR library. In building TCR beta libraries, iRepertoire HTBI primers were used together with Arm-PCR of CDR3 regions. TCRdb called the multiplex PCR reads again in MiXCR, with one record for every CDR3 protein. The sample records some 500,000 distinct CDR3 sequences, roughly 13% being singletons. These data belong to a study of regulatory T cells in long-lasting Graves disease. The CDR3 has 16 residues. V lost 2 bases to trimming and J lost 1 base, with 14 bases between them. The sample also formed part of further work on T cells in Graves' hyperthyroidism and ophthalmopathy.

The receptor was isolated from a man younger than 40 with Graves disease. The source material was peripheral blood mononuclear cells (PBMCs), sampled at new diagnosis, from a patient treated with antithyroid drugs. The chain links TRBV12-3 or TRBV12-4 to TRBJ2-5, with D perhaps TRBD1 or TRBD2 (7 bases each). The CDR3 region has the DNA TGTGCCAGCAGTTTATACGGGAGGACAGGCCAAGAGACCCAGTACTTC. Translation gives CASSLYGRTGQETQYF.